The source of this T cell receptor beta chain is a study of early T cells in non-severe SARS-CoV-2 infection (dated by TCRdb to about 2021). A note on the overall study: Because TCR sequencing was done on bulk RNA from unsorted whole blood, the alpha and beta chains could not be paired. The study at large found these results: VDJdb matching was skewed toward anti-spike CD8 responses and likely underestimated virus-specific expansions by missing private and CD4 specificities.

This was a case-control study nested in a cohort of healthcare workers in London, UK, who had nasopharyngeal swab PCR tests and blood samples taken every week. Healthcare workers were enrolled in the week of the UK lockdown, from 23 to 31 March 2020, and were followed every week for up to about 16 weeks. The CDR3 runs 13 residues from the cysteine to the phenylalanine. The retained sequence is limited to the CDR3, 39 bases, with the frame set at the first base. The junction carries 13 bases between V and J, which are trimmed by 7 bases and 1 base respectively. Looking up the germline V gene yields CDR1 SQVTM and CDR2 ANQGSEA. As concerns this clonotype: The antigen it binds to is not known. Qualities for individual bases were not recorded, and no much larger clone is one base off.

Preparation of the library involved 5' RACE. Sequencing used a NextSeq 500. In the TCR library protocol, unique molecular identifiers were attached to individual cDNA molecules to correct for PCR bias and sequencing error. Sequencing covered both TCR alpha and beta chains, and within each sample the abundances of alpha and beta sequences were tightly co-correlated. The original methods were these. V gene, J gene and CDR3 annotation of TCR sequences was performed with Decombinator V4. Expanded TCRs were defined as changing significantly between any two time points under a Poisson model with p below 0.0001. TCR abundances were normalised to the total number of TCRs sequenced per sample and were expressed as counts per million. MAIT TCRs were defined by TRAV1-2 paired with TRAJ12, TRAJ20 or TRAJ33, and iNKT TCRs by TRAV10 paired with TRAJ18. VDJdb, accessed 1 November 2021, was searched for CMV, EBV and SARS-CoV-2 annotated TCRs, with TCRs annotated for multiple antigens excluded. TCRdb reran the public reads through fastp at Q25 and MiXCR, keeping productive beta chains. For every CDR3 protein sequence, its rows merge into one entry that carries the most common genes and DNA. For this entry, the V and J calls and clone size follow TCRdb and not the study's own pipeline. Across this sample there are tens of thousands of distinct CDR3 sequences, with 4.5% to 7.5% seen only once. The ten largest clones represent 6% to 9% of the sample.

This TCR was sampled from an adult who was a healthcare worker with PCR-confirmed SARS-CoV-2 infection or an uninfected control (not recorded which). This sequence uses TRBV29-1 and TRBJ1-2; the D gene is not confidently resolved. Input material: whole blood. The CDR3 protein sequence reads: CSGFQPLNYGYTF. The DNA sequence is given as TGCAGCGGATTTCAACCACTTAACTATGGCTACACCTTC.